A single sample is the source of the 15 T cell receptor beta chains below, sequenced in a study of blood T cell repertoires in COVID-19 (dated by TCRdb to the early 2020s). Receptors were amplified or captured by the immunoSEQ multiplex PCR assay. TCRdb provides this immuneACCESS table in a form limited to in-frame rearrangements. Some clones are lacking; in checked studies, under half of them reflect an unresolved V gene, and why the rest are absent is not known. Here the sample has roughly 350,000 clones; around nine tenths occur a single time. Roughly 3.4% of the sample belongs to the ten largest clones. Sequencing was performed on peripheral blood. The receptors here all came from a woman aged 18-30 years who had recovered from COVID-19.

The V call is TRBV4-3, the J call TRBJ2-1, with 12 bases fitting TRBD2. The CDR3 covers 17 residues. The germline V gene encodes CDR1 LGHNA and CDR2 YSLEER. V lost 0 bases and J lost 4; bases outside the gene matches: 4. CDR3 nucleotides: TGCGCCAGCAGCCAAGATAGGCTAGCGGGAGGGTACAATGAGCAGTTCTTC. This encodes CASSQDRLAGGYNEQFF.

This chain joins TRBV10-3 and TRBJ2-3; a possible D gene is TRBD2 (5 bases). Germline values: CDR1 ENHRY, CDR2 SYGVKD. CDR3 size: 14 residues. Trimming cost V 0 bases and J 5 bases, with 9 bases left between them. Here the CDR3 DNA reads TGTGCCATCAGTGAGTCAGCGGCGGGAGATACGCAGTATTTT. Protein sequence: CAISESAAGDTQYF.

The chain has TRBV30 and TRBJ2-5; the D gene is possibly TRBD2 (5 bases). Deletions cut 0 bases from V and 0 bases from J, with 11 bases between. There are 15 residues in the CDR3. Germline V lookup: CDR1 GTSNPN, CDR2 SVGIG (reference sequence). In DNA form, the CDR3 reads TGTGCCTGGAGTGTACGCGGGTGGTACCAAGAGACCCAGTACTTC. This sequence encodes CAWSVRGWYQETQYF.

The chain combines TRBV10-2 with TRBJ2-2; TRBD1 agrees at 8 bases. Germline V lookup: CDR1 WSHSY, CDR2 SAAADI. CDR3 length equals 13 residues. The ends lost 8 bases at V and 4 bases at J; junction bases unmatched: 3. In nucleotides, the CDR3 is TGCGCCAGCGGACAGGGAGGCACCGGGGAGCTGTTTTTT. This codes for CASGQGGTGELFF.

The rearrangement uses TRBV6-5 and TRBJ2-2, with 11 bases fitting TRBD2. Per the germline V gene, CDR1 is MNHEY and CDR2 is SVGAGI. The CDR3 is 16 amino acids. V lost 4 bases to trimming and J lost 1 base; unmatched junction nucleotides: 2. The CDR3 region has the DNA TGTGCCAGCAGTTGGCTAGCGGGAGGGAACACCGGGGAGCTGTTTTTT. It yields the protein CASSWLAGGNTGELFF.

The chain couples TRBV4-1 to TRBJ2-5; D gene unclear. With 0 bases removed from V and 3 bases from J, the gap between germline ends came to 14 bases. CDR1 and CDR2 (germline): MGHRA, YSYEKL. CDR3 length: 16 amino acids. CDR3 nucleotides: TGCGCCAGCAGCCAAGAACCCATCCTAGGAGAAGAGACCCAGTACTTC. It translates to CASSQEPILGEETQYF.

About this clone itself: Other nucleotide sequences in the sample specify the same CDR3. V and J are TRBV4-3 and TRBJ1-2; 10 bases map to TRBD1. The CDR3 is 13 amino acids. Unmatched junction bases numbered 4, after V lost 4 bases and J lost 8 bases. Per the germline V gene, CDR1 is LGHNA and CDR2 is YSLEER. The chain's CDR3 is CASSPDRGRGYTF. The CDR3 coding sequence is TGCGCCAGCAGCCCCGACAGGGGGCGAGGCTACACCTTC.

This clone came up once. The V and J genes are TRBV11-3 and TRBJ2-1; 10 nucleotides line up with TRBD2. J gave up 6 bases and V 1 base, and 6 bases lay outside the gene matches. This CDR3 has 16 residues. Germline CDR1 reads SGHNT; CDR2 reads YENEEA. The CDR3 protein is CASSLVFSGRANEQFF. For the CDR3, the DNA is TGTGCCAGCAGCTTAGTATTCAGCGGGAGGGCCAATGAGCAGTTCTTC.

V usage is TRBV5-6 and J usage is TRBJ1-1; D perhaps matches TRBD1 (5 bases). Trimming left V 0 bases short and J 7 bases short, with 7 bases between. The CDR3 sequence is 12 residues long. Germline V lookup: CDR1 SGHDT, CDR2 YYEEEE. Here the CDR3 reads CASSLGRGEAFF. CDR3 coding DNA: TGTGCCAGCAGCTTGGGTAGGGGTGAAGCTTTCTTT.

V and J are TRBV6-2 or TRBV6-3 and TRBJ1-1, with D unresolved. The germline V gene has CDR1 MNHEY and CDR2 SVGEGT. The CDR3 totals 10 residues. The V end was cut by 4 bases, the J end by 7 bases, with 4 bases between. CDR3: CASSSGEAFF. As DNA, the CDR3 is TGTGCCAGCAGTTCAGGTGAAGCTTTCTTT.

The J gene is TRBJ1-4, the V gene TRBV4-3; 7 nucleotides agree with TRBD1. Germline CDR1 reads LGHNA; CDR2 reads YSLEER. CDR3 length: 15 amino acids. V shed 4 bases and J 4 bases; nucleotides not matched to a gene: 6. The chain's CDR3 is CASSPVGQINEKLFF. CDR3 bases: TGCGCCAGCAGCCCGGTGGGACAGATTAATGAAAAACTGTTTTTT.

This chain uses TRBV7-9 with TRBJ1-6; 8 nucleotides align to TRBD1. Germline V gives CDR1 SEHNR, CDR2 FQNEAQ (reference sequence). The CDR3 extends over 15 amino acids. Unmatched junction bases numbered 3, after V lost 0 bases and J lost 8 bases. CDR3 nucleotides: TGTGCCAGCAGCTTAGCCGGGACAGGAGATTCACCCCTCCACTTT. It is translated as CASSLAGTGDSPLHF.

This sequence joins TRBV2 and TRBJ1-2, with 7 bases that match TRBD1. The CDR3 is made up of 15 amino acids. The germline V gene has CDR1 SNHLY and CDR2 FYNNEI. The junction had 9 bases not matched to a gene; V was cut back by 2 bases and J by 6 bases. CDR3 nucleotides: TGTGCCAGCAGTGAATCAGGGGGACCTAGGGATGGCTACACCTTC. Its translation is CASSESGGPRDGYTF. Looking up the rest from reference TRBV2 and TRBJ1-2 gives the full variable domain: EPEVTQTPSHQVTQMGQEVILRCVPISNHLYFYWYRQILGQKVEFLVSFYNNEISEKSEIFDDQFSVERPDGSNFTLKIRSTKLEDSAMYFCASSESGGPRDGYTFGSGTRLTVV.

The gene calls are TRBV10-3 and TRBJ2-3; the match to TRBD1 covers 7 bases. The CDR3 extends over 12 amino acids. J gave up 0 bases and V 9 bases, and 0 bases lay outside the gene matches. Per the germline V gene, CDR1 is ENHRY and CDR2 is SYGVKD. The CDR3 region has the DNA TGTGCCATACAGGGGAGCACAGATACGCAGTATTTT. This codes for CAIQGSTDTQYF.

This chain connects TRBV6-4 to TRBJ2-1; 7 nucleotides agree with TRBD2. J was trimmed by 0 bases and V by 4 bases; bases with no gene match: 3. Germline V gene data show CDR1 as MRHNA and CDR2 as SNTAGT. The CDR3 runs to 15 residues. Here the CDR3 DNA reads TGTGCCAGCAGTGTACTAGCGAGCTCCTACAATGAGCAGTTCTTC. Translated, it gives CASSVLASSYNEQFF.